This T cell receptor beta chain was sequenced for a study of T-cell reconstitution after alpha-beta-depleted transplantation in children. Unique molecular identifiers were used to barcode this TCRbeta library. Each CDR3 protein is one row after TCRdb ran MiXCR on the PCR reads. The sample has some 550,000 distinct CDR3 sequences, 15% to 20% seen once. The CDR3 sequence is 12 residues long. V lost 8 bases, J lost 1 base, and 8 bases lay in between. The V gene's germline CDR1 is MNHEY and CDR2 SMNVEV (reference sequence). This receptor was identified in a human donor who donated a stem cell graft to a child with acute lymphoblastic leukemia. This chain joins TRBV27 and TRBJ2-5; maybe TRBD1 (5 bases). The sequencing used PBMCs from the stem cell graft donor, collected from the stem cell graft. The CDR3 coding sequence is TGTGCCAGCCTGGACACCCAAGAGACCCAGTACTTC. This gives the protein CASLDTQETQYF.